This TCR beta chain was sequenced during a study of blood T cell repertoires in COVID-19. Study-level background: Both acute and convalescent COVID-19 samples were obtained from the United States, Italy and Spain.

Profiling relied on immunoSEQ multiplex PCR, and the TCRdb table lists in-frame clones only, not all of them. The sample contains 140,000 to 150,000 clones, around 87% of which appear only once. V lost 4 bases and J lost 6; bases outside the gene matches: 7. This CDR3 spans 16 amino acids. The germline CDR1 and CDR2 sequences are LNHDA and SQIVND (reference sequence). The chain couples TRBV19 to TRBJ2-1; 12 bases align to TRBD2. Sequenced input: peripheral blood. The TCR originated in a woman in her forties or fifties with active or convalescent COVID-19. CDR3 protein: CASSTNLAGGPNEQFF. CDR3 nucleotide sequence: TGTGCCAGTAGTACCAATCTAGCGGGGGGGCCCAATGAGCAGTTCTTC.